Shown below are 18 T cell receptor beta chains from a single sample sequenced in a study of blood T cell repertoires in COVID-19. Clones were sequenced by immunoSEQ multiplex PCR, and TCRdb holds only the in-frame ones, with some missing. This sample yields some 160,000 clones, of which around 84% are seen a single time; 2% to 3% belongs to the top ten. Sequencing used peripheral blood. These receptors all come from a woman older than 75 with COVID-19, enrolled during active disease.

The chain's CDR3 is CASSQTPGNHAYEQYF. DNA of the CDR3: TGTGCCAGCAGCCAAACCCCAGGGAATCACGCCTACGAGCAGTACTTC. The rearrangement uses TRBV6-2 or TRBV6-3 and TRBJ2-7; possible D gene TRBD1, 5 bases. V was clipped by 6 bases and J by 2 bases, with 20 bases between them. There are 16 residues in the CDR3. CDR1 and CDR2 (germline): MNHEY, SVGEGT.

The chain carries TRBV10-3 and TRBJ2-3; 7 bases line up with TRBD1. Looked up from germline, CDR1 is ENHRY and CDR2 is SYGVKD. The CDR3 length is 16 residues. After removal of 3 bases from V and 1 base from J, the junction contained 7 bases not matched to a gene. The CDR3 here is CAISDETGAGTDTQYF. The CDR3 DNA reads TGTGCCATCAGTGACGAAACAGGGGCAGGCACAGATACGCAGTATTTT.

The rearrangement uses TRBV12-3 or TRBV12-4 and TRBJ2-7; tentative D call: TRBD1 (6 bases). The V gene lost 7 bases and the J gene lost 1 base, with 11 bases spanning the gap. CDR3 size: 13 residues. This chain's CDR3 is CASNPTGSYEQYF. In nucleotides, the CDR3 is TGTGCCAGCAATCCCACAGGGTCCTACGAGCAGTACTTC.

CDR3 amino acids: CATSREGRGYEQYF. CDR3 in DNA: TGTGCCACCAGCAGAGAAGGCAGGGGTTACGAGCAGTACTTC. The gene calls are TRBV15 and TRBJ2-7; D is perhaps TRBD1 (6 bases). The V end was cut by 0 bases, the J end by 4 bases, with 10 bases between. The CDR3 covers 14 residues. Germline V gene lookup returns CDR1 LNHNV and CDR2 YYDKDF (reference sequence). Supplemented by reference TRBV15 and TRBJ2-7, the full variable domain reads DAMVIQNPRYQVTQFGKPVTLSCSQTLNHNVMYWYQQKSSQAPKLLFHYYDKDFNNEADTPDNFQSRRPNTSFCFLDIRSPGLGDTAMYLCATSREGRGYEQYFGPGTRLTVT.

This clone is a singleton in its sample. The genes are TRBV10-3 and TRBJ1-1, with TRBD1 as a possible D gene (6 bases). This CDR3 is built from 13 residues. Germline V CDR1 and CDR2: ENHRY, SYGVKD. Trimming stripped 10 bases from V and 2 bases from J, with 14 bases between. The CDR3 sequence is CATKDSANTEAFF. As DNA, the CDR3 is TGTGCCACAAAGGACAGTGCAAACACTGAAGCTTTCTTT.

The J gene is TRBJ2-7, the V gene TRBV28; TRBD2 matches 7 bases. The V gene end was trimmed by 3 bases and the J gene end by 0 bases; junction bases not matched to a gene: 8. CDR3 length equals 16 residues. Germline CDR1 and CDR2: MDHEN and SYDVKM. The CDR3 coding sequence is TGTGCCAGCAGTTTGACCGGGAGGCCCAGCTCCTACGAGCAGTACTTC. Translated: CASSLTGRPSSYEQYF.

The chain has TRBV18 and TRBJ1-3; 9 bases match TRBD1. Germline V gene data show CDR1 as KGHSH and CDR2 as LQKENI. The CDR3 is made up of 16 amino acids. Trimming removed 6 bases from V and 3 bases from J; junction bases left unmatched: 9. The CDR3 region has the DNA TGTGCCAGCTCGCCTCGGGACAGGGTCGATGGAAACACCATATATTTT. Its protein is CASSPRDRVDGNTIYF.

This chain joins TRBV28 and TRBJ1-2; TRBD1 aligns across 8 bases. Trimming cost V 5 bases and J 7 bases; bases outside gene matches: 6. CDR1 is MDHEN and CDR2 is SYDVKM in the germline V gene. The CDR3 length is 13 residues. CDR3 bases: TGTGCCAGCAGTGGGGACAGGCCGCTTGGCTACACCTTC. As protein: CASSGDRPLGYTF.

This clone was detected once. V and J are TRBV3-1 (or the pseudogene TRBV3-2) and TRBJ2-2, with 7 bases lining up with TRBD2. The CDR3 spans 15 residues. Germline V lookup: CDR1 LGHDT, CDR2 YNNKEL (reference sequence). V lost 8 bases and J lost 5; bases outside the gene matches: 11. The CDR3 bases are TGTGCCAGCCACATGGGCGGGAGTGGGACCGGGGAGCTGTTTTTT. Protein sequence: CASHMGGSGTGELFF.

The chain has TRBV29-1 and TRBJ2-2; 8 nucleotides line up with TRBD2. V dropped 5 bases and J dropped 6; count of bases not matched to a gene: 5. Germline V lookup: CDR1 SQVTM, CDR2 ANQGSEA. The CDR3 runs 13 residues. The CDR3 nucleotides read TGCAGCGTTAGGGCGGGGGGTGCCGGGGAGCTGTTTTTT. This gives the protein CSVRAGGAGELFF.

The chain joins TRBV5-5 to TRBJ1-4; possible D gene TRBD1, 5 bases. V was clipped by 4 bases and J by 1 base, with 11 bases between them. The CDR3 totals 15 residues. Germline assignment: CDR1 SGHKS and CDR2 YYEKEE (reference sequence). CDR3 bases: TGTGCCAGCAGCGGGGAGGGACTAACTAATGAAAAACTGTTTTTT. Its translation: CASSGEGLTNEKLFF.

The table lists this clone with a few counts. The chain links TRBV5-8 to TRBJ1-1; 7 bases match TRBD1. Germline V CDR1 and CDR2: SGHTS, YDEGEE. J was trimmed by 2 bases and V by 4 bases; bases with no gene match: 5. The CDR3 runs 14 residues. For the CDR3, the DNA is TGTGCCAGCAGCCCGGGACAGATAAACACTGAAGCTTTCTTT. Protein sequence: CASSPGQINTEAFF. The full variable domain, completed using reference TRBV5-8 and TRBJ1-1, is EAGVTQSPTHLIKTRGQQATLRCSPISGHTSVYWYQQALGLGLQFLLWYDEGEERNRGNFPPRFSGRQFPNYSSELNVNALELEDSALYLCASSPGQINTEAFFGQGTRLTVV.

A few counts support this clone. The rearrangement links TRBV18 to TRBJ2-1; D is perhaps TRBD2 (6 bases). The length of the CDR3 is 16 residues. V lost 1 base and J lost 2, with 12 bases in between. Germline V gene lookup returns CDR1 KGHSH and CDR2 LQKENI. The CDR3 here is CASSPLPGVTYNEQFF. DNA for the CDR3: TGTGCCAGCTCACCACTCCCGGGAGTAACCTACAATGAGCAGTTCTTC.

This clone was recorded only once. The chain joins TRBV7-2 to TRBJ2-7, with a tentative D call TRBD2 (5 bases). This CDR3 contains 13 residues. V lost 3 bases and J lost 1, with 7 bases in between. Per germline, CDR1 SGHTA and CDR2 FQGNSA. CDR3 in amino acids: CASSFRTSYEQYF. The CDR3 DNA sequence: TGTGCCAGCAGCTTTCGGACTTCCTACGAGCAGTACTTC.

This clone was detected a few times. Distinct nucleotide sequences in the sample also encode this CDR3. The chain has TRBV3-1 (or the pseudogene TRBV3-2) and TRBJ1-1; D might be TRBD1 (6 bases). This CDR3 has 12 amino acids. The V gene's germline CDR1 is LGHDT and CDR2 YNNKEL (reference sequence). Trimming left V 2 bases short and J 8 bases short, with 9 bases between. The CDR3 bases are TGTGCCAGCAGCCAAACAGGGTTAGAAGCTTTCTTT. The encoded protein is CASSQTGLEAFF.

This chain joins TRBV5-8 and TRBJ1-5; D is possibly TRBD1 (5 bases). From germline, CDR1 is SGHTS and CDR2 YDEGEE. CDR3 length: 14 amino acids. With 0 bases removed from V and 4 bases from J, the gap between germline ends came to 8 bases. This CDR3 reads CASSLGRANQPQHF. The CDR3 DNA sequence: TGTGCCAGCAGCTTGGGCAGGGCTAATCAGCCCCAGCATTTT.

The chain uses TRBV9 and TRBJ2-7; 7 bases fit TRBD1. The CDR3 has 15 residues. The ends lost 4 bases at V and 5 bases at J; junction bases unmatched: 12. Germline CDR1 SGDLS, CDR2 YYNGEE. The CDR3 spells CASSPRQGLGDEQYF. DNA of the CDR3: TGTGCCAGCAGCCCTCGACAGGGTCTGGGTGACGAGCAGTACTTC.

The CDR3 nucleotides are TGTGCCAGCAGCTCGATTCCCACGGGACTTATCAGCTACGAGCAGTACTTC. Translation gives CASSSIPTGLISYEQYF. The chain recombines TRBV7-2 with TRBJ2-7, with D possibly being TRBD2 (6 bases). Trimming pared 4 bases from V and 3 bases from J, leaving 22 bases between. The CDR3 is 17 residues long. Germline assignment: CDR1 SGHTA and CDR2 FQGNSA.